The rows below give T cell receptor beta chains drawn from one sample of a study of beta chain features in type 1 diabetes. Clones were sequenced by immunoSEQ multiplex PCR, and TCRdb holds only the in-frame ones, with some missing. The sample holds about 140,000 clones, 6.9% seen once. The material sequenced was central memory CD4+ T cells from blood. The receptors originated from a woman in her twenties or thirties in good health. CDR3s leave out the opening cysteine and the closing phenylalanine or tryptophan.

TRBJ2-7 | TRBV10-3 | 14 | AISDYSRGETYEQY
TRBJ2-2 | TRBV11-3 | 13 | ASSHPGQHTGELF
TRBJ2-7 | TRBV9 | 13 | ASSPSSGWAGEQY
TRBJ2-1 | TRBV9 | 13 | ASSPGTSGINEQF
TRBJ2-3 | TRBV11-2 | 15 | ASSLGTSGSLTDTQY
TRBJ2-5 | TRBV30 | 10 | AWSGIGPTQY
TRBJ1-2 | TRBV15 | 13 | ATSRDLSGTNGYT
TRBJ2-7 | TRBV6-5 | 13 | ASSSSGRGAYEQY
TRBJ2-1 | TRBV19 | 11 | ASGTFETSEQF
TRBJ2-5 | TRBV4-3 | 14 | ASSQSLAETQETQY
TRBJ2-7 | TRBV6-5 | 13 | ASSYATGRAREQY
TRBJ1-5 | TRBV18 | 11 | ASSQGGDQPQH
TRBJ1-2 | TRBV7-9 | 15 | ASSPPGVAAQHYGYT
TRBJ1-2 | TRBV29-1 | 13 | SVEEMDRKTIGYT
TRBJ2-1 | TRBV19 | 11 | ASNGRSYNEQF
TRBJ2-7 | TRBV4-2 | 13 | ASSQGQGLSYEQY
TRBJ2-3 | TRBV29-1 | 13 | SPALAGAGSDTQY
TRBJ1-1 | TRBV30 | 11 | AWGQGIRTEAF
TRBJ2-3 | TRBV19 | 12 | ASSDRRSTDTQY
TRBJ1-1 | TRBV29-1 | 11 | SVQATDRAEAF
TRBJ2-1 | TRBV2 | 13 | ASSGKAGLNNEQF
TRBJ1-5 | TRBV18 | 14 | ASSPKGVEGNQPQH
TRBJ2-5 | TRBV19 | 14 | ASSATDMGYQETQY
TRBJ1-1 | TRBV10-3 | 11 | ASGTGTYTEAF
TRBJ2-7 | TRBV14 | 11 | ASSQDSLYEQY
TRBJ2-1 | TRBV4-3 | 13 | ASSQEGQGTDEQF
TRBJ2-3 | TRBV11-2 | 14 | ASSLNSGRGSDTQY
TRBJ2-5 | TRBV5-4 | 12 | ASSLVQKEETQY
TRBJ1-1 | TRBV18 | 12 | ASSLTQGDTEAF
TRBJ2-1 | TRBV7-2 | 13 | ASSLDASSYNEQF
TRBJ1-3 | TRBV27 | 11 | ASSLHPGNTIY
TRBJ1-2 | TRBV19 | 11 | ASSTGEGRGYT
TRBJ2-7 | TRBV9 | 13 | ASSVGPGTAYEQY
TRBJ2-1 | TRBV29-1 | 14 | SVDGLAAISYNEQF
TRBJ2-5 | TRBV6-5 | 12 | AIAEADLGETQY
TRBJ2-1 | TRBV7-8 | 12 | ASRAGGTYNEQF
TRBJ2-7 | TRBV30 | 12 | AWSPGGQGARRY
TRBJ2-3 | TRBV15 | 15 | ATTKGASVVSTDTQY
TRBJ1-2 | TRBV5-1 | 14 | ASSLTGTADNYGYT
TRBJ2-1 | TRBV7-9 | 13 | ASSPGQGARNEQF
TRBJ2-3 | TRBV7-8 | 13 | ASSSYRGQTDTQY
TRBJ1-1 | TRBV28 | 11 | ASNPIRGTEAF
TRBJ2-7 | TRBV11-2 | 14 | ASSGDRGSHSYEQY
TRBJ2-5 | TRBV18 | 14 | ASSPPRLAGVETQY
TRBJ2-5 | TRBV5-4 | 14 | ASSLGGTFLRETQY
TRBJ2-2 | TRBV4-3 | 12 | ASSWGQGTGELF
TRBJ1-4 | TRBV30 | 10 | AWNGNEGKLF
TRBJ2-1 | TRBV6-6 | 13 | ASSDDRGPYNEQF
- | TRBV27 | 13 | ASRATRDSSYEQY